Below, 9 T cell receptor beta chains from the same sample are listed, as sequenced in a study of read filtering for tumor transcriptome and immune sequencing. Molecular barcoded adaptors covering alpha/delta and beta/gamma chains were used on approximately 440 ng RNA. TCRdb re-called the reads with MiXCR, one entry per CDR3 protein. The sample gives roughly 90,000 distinct CDR3 sequences, 20% to 25% of which show up once; roughly an eighth is in the top ten. The material sequenced was a population of CD138-negative cells sorted from bone marrow. The receptors were gathered from a donor over 35 with multiple myeloma.

This clonotype was picked up many times. The chain's CDR3 is CASTAWTGSFGGELFF. CDR3 DNA sequence: TGTGCCAGTACCGCTTGGACAGGGTCGTTTGGCGGGGAGCTGTTTTTT. This chain links TRBV19 with TRBJ2-2; 8 nucleotides match TRBD1. CDR3 size: 16 residues. Germline lookup yields CDR1 LNHDA and CDR2 SQIVND (reference sequence). The junction had 14 bases not matched to a gene; V was cut back by 7 bases and J by 7 bases.

The gene calls are TRBV7-6 and TRBJ2-6, with D possibly matching TRBD2 (5 bases). The germline V gene has CDR1 SGHVS and CDR2 FNYEAQ. V was trimmed by 5 bases and J by 5 bases, leaving 19 bases between them. The CDR3 is made up of 17 amino acids. CDR3 loop: CASSAGVFPSRANVLTF. The CDR3 coding sequence is TGTGCCAGCAGCGCCGGGGTCTTCCCTAGTCGGGCCAACGTCCTGACTTTC.

This clonotype was observed many times. The chain joins TRBV20-1 to TRBJ2-3; TRBD2 matches at 8 bases. Germline values: CDR1 DFQATT, CDR2 SNEGSKA (reference sequence). There are 16 residues in the CDR3. V was clipped by 2 bases and J by 2 bases; unmatched bases: 9. The DNA of the CDR3 is TGCAGTGCTAGACTGATGAGCGGGGGCTCCACAGATACGCAGTATTTT. Translation: CSARLMSGGSTDTQYF.

This clonotype was seen at least ten times. V and J are TRBV28 and TRBJ2-7; TRBD2 aligns across 7 bases. The CDR3 spans 16 residues. The V gene's germline CDR1 is MDHEN and CDR2 SYDVKM. The V and J ends lost 1 base and 1 base, in that order; junction bases with no gene match: 7. This CDR3 is CASSLLGGVESYEQYF. Here the CDR3 DNA reads TGTGCCAGCAGTTTATTGGGGGGGGTAGAGTCCTACGAGCAGTACTTC.

This clonotype was seen repeatedly, ten times or more. This sequence joins TRBV7-9 and TRBJ2-7; D might be TRBD1 (6 bases). CDR3 length: 14 residues. The V end lost 3 bases, the J end lost 7 bases, and 16 bases lay between the germline ends. CDR1 is SEHNR and CDR2 is FQNEAQ in the germline V gene (reference sequence). The DNA of the CDR3 is TGTGCCAGCAGCTTTCTCCAGGGGAGAGGAGAGCAGTACTTC. As protein: CASSFLQGRGEQYF. The variable domain in full, completed from reference TRBV7-9 and TRBJ2-7, reads DTGVSQNPRHKITKRGQNVTFRCDPISEHNRLYWYRQTLGQGPEFLTYFQNEAQLEKSRLLSDRFSAERPKGSFSTLEIQRTEQGDSAMYLCASSFLQGRGEQYFGPGTRLTVT.

This chain connects TRBV27 to TRBJ2-1, with D possibly TRBD1 on 7 matching bases. Trimming took 4 bases from V and 12 from J, leaving 16 bases between them. This CDR3 has 13 amino acids. Germline V lookup: CDR1 MNHEY, CDR2 SMNVEV (reference sequence). The CDR3 region is CASSSRGVNRQFF. CDR3 coding DNA: TGTGCCAGCAGTTCCAGGGGGGTTAATAGGCAGTTCTTC.

This clonotype showed up many times. The CDR3 region has the DNA TGTGCCAGCAGCTGGGGACGGGCCTCTAATGAAAAACTGTTTTTT. Translation gives CASSWGRASNEKLFF. The chain carries TRBV11-2 and TRBJ1-4; D is perhaps TRBD1 (5 bases). V shed 4 bases and J shed 3 bases, with 12 bases lying between them. CDR1 SGHAT and CDR2 FQNNGV come from the germline V gene. CDR3 length: 15 amino acids. The full variable domain, completed using reference TRBV11-2 and TRBJ1-4, is EAGVAQSPRYKIIEKRQSVAFWCNPISGHATLYWYQQILGQGPKLLIQFQNNGVVDDSQLPKDRFSAERLKGVDSTLKIQPAKLEDSAVYLCASSWGRASNEKLFFGSGTQLSVL.

The table lists this clonotype with many counts. The chain couples TRBV18 to TRBJ1-1; perhaps TRBD1 as D (5 bases). This CDR3 contains 15 residues. V was clipped by 2 bases and J by 5 bases, with 15 bases between them. Per germline, CDR1 KGHSH and CDR2 LQKENI. In DNA form, the CDR3 reads TGTGCCAGCTCACCAATCGTCTACGGGGCGACTGAAGCTTTCTTT. It is translated as CASSPIVYGATEAFF.

The gene calls are TRBV6-6 and TRBJ2-4; 8 bases line up with TRBD2. CDR1 MNHNY and CDR2 SVGAGI come from the germline V gene (reference sequence). The V gene end was trimmed by 0 bases and the J gene end by 4 bases; junction bases not matched to a gene: 2. This CDR3 is 15 amino acids long. CDR3 nucleotide sequence: TGTGCCAGCAGTTACTCCGGGGGGGATAAAAACATTCAGTACTTC. Translation: CASSYSGGDKNIQYF.